One and the same sample provided the 31 T cell receptor beta chains below, sequenced in a study of blood T cell repertoires in COVID-19 (TCRdb year 2020). Libraries came from the immunoSEQ multiplex PCR assay. TCRdb limited this immuneACCESS table to in-frame rearrangements with V and J called. A share of clones is missing; checked studies link under half to unresolved V genes, and the rest is unexplained. The sample records just over 350,000 clones, roughly 90% of which are singletons. The ten largest clones take up around 7.5% of the sample. The material sequenced was peripheral blood. The source of these receptors is a woman aged 55-70 years with COVID-19, enrolled during active disease.

Concerning this clone: In the same sample, other DNA sequences code for this CDR3. The V gene is TRBV5-1, the J gene TRBJ2-5; 9 positions match TRBD1. The CDR3 is 13 amino acids. The V segment lost 3 bases and the J segment 3 bases; nucleotides outside the gene matches: 0. Germline CDR1 and CDR2: SGHRS and YFSETQ. CDR3 bases: TGCGCCAGCAGCTGGACAGGGGAAGAGACCCAGTACTTC. It codes for CASSWTGEETQYF. Filled out from reference TRBV5-1 and TRBJ2-5, the complete variable domain reads KAGVTQTPRYLIKTRGQQVTLSCSPISGHRSVSWYQQTPGQGLQFLFEYFSETQRNKGNFPGRFSGRQFSNSRSEMNVSTLELGDSALYLCASSWTGEETQYFGPGTRLLVL.

This chain uses TRBV2 with TRBJ1-4, with D possibly TRBD1 on 5 matching bases. Trimming took 3 bases from V and 6 from J, leaving 11 bases between them. Looked up from germline, CDR1 is SNHLY and CDR2 is FYNNEI. The CDR3 has 14 amino acids. The CDR3 here is CASSDSTEDEKLFF. The CDR3 nucleotides read TGTGCCAGCAGTGATTCGACAGAGGATGAAAAACTGTTTTTT.

The chain links TRBV7-2 to TRBJ1-2, with 8 bases lining up with TRBD1. Looked up from germline, CDR1 is SGHTA and CDR2 is FQGNSA. CDR3 size: 16 residues. V lost 1 base to trimming and J lost 3 bases; unmatched junction nucleotides: 7. The CDR3 here is CASSLVLGQGDYGYTF. In nucleotides, the CDR3 is TGTGCCAGCAGCTTAGTTTTAGGACAGGGTGACTATGGCTACACCTTC. The full variable domain, its missing parts supplied by reference TRBV7-2 and TRBJ1-2, is GAGVSQSPSNKVTEKGKDVELRCDPISGHTALYWYRQSLGQGLEFLIYFQGNSAPDKSGLPSDRFSAERTGGSVSTLTIQRTQQEDSAVYLCASSLVLGQGDYGYTFGSGTRLTVV.

This chain connects TRBV7-2 to TRBJ2-5; 9 bases map to TRBD2. The V gene's germline CDR1 is SGHTA and CDR2 FQGNSA. The junction had 10 bases not matched to a gene; V was cut back by 4 bases and J by 4 bases. The CDR3 spans 16 residues. The CDR3 protein is CASSSGAGLAGETQYF. CDR3 bases: TGTGCCAGCAGCTCCGGGGCGGGACTAGCAGGAGAGACCCAGTACTTC.

The rearrangement joins TRBV18 to TRBJ2-1, with D maybe TRBD1 (6 bases). The CDR3 sequence is 16 residues long. Trimming removed 1 base at V and 4 bases at J, with 14 bases between. The V gene's germline CDR1 is KGHSH and CDR2 LQKENI. DNA for the CDR3: TGTGCCAGCTCACCACGGTACGGGGACAATTACAATGAGCAGTTCTTC. Protein sequence: CASSPRYGDNYNEQFF.

The rearrangement links TRBV7-2 to TRBJ2-1, with TRBD2 matching over 8 bases. V shed 2 bases and J 4 bases; nucleotides not matched to a gene: 4. CDR1 is SGHTA and CDR2 is FQGNSA in the germline V gene. The CDR3 consists of 15 residues. CDR3 region: CASSLHGGGYNEQFF. CDR3 nucleotides: TGTGCCAGCAGCTTACACGGGGGGGGTTACAATGAGCAGTTCTTC.

V usage is TRBV6-4 and J usage is TRBJ2-1, with 8 nucleotides matching TRBD2. CDR3 length: 17 residues. Germline trimming cut 6 bases from V and 0 bases from J; bases unmatched to any gene: 10. Germline V gene sequence: CDR1 MRHNA, CDR2 SNTAGT. CDR3 in DNA: TGTGCCAGCAGCCCTAGCGGGCCGTCAAGCTCCTACAATGAGCAGTTCTTC. It codes for CASSPSGPSSSYNEQFF.

The rearrangement uses TRBV19 and TRBJ2-4, with a tentative D call TRBD1 (6 bases). Germline loops: CDR1 LNHDA, CDR2 SQIVND (reference sequence). V was cut by 9 bases and J by 8 bases, with 17 bases left in between. This CDR3 contains 13 residues. The CDR3 is CASRQGMLDIQYF. In nucleotides, the CDR3 is TGTGCCAGCAGGCAGGGGATGCTAGACATTCAGTACTTC.

This sequence joins TRBV4-1 and TRBJ2-6, with D possibly being TRBD1 (6 bases). V lost 4 bases and J 2 bases, leaving 18 bases between the germline ends. Germline V gives CDR1 MGHRA, CDR2 YSYEKL. CDR3 length: 18 amino acids. CDR3 in amino acids: CASSRLRGLETGANVLTF. In DNA, the CDR3 is TGCGCCAGCAGCCGATTAAGGGGGTTGGAAACTGGGGCCAACGTCCTGACTTTC.

This chain joins TRBV23-1 and TRBJ2-2; D is unresolved. TRBV23-1 is an open reading frame whose function is uncertain. This CDR3 region has 16 residues. V lost 2 bases to trimming and J lost 1 base, with 11 bases between them. The DNA for the CDR3 is TGCGCCAGCAGTCAACCGAAGACTGAGAACACCGGGGAGCTGTTTTTT. Its protein is CASSQPKTENTGELFF.

This chain uses TRBV5-6 with TRBJ1-6; TRBD1 aligns across 8 bases. The CDR3 totals 15 residues. The V segment lost 4 bases and the J segment 9 bases; nucleotides outside the gene matches: 9. Germline V gene lookup returns CDR1 SGHDT and CDR2 YYEEEE. The CDR3 DNA sequence: TGTGCCAGCAGCACCAGGACAGGGCAAAGTTCACCCCTCCACTTT. Encoded protein: CASSTRTGQSSPLHF.

This chain connects TRBV3-1 (or the pseudogene TRBV3-2) to TRBJ1-1; D is possibly TRBD1 (6 bases). The germline V gene encodes CDR1 LGHDT and CDR2 YNNKEL (reference sequence). Between the trimmed V and J ends, which lost 4 bases and 3 bases, there was a span of 15 bases. The CDR3 totals 15 residues. The CDR3 region has the DNA TGTGCCAGCAGCCCAACCCTGGGGGCGGACACTGAAGCTTTCTTT. It is translated as CASSPTLGADTEAFF.

In its sample, this clone was seen once. The chain carries TRBV2 and TRBJ1-2; D is possibly TRBD1 (5 bases). V was trimmed by 6 bases and J by 8 bases, leaving 13 bases between them. The CDR3 sequence is 12 residues long. Germline lookup yields CDR1 SNHLY and CDR2 FYNNEI. The CDR3 region has the DNA TGTGCCAGCAGAAGGCAGGGTCAGGGCTACACCTTC. The encoded protein is CASRRQGQGYTF.

The chain employs TRBV12-3 or TRBV12-4 and TRBJ2-3, with a weak D call TRBD2 (6 bases). The V gene lost 6 bases and the J gene lost 6 bases, with 10 bases spanning the gap. This CDR3 contains 12 residues. The CDR3: CASSPRGDTQYF. The CDR3 coding sequence is TGTGCCAGCAGCCCCCGGGGGGATACGCAGTATTTT.

CDR3 protein: CASSQLTGVSPTFF. In DNA form, the CDR3 reads TGTGCCAGCAGCCAGTTGACGGGAGTTTCACCAACTTTCTTT. V and J are TRBV14 and TRBJ1-1; no clear D gene. The germline V and J ends were trimmed by 3 bases and 12 bases, with 20 bases remaining between them. Germline V gene data show CDR1 as SGHDN and CDR2 as FVKESK. This CDR3 contains 14 residues.

The V and J genes are TRBV7-2 and TRBJ2-1; 9 positions match TRBD2. The CDR3 contains 15 residues. Germline trimming cut 8 bases from V and 4 bases from J; bases unmatched to any gene: 9. The germline V gene encodes CDR1 SGHTA and CDR2 FQGNSA. CDR3 residues: CASALSGGQYNEQFF. The CDR3 bases are TGTGCCAGCGCCCTTAGCGGGGGCCAGTACAATGAGCAGTTCTTC.

Worth noting for this clone: Other DNA sequences within the sample encode an identical CDR3. The chain carries TRBV5-1 and TRBJ1-1; the match to TRBD1 covers 8 bases. Losses at the gene ends were 4 bases for V and 8 bases for J; bases not matched to a gene: 4. Germline values: CDR1 SGHRS, CDR2 YFSETQ. The length of the CDR3 is 12 residues. The CDR3 here is CASSLGQGEAFF. CDR3 nucleotides: TGCGCCAGCAGCCTAGGACAGGGCGAAGCTTTCTTT.

J is TRBJ2-3 and V is TRBV5-4; 13 bases fit TRBD2. V shed 4 bases and J 11 bases; nucleotides not matched to a gene: 7. Germline V gene lookup returns CDR1 SGHNT and CDR2 YYREEE (reference sequence). The CDR3 totals 14 residues. The chain's CDR3 is CASSTGLAGTVQYF. DNA for the CDR3: TGTGCCAGCAGCACGGGACTAGCGGGGACGGTGCAGTATTTT. Using reference TRBV5-4 and TRBJ2-3 for the parts outside the CDR3, the full variable domain is ETGVTQSPTHLIKTRGQQVTLRCSSQSGHNTVSWYQQALGQGPQFIFQYYREEENGRGNFPPRFSGLQFPNYSSELNVNALELDDSALYLCASSTGLAGTVQYFGPGTRLTVL.

The rearrangement links TRBV7-9 to TRBJ1-4; D may be TRBD1 (6 bases). The CDR3 has 14 residues. From germline, CDR1 is SEHNR and CDR2 FQNEAQ (reference sequence). With 5 bases removed from V and 7 bases from J, the gap between germline ends came to 14 bases. The DNA of the CDR3 is TGTGCCAGCAGCCTCAGGGACACCCGTGAAAAACTGTTTTTT. Protein: CASSLRDTREKLFF. The full variable domain, rest sourced from reference TRBV7-9 and TRBJ1-4, is DTGVSQNPRHKITKRGQNVTFRCDPISEHNRLYWYRQTLGQGPEFLTYFQNEAQLEKSRLLSDRFSAERPKGSFSTLEIQRTEQGDSAMYLCASSLRDTREKLFFGSGTQLSVL.

CDR3 protein: CASSLDRGGNEQFF. CDR3 sequence (DNA): TGTGCCAGCAGCCTCGACAGGGGAGGGAATGAGCAGTTCTTC. The chain couples TRBV4-2 to TRBJ2-1; TRBD1 is a possible D gene (8 bases). CDR3 length: 14 residues. CDR1 is LGHNA and CDR2 is YNFKEQ in the germline V gene. The ends were cut back, 4 bases at V and 7 bases at J, with 14 bases in the middle.

CDR3 protein: CASSEQGSNEKLFF. CDR3 DNA: TGTGCCAGCAGCGAACAGGGTTCTAATGAAAAACTGTTTTTT. The chain combines TRBV9 with TRBJ1-4; tentatively, D is TRBD1 (6 bases). V was clipped by 3 bases and J by 3 bases, with 9 bases between them. The CDR3 length is 14 residues. The germline CDR1 and CDR2 sequences are SGDLS and YYNGEE.

A single count supports this clone. This sample also contains other DNA sequences that code for the same CDR3. J is TRBJ2-7 and V is TRBV13; D perhaps matches TRBD2 (6 bases). Germline V gene data show CDR1 as PRHDT and CDR2 as FYEKMQ (reference sequence). The ends were cut back, 3 bases at V and 1 base at J, with 10 bases in the middle. The CDR3 spans 14 residues. The CDR3 DNA follows: TGTGCCAGCAGCTTGGCCGGGGGTTCCTACGAGCAGTACTTC. This encodes CASSLAGGSYEQYF.

The chain combines TRBV18 with TRBJ2-7; 8 nucleotides agree with TRBD1. Trimming at V came to 4 bases and at J to 0 bases, leaving 8 bases not matched to a gene. Germline CDR1 reads KGHSH; CDR2 reads LQKENI. This CDR3 is 16 amino acids long. This CDR3 is CASSLTGVQSSYEQYF. CDR3 nucleotide sequence: TGTGCCAGCTCACTGACAGGGGTGCAAAGCTCCTACGAGCAGTACTTC. Looking up the rest from reference TRBV18 and TRBJ2-7 gives the full variable domain: NAGVMQNPRHLVRRRGQEARLRCSPMKGHSHVYWYRQLPEEGLKFMVYLQKENIIDESGMPKERFSAEFPKEGPSILRIQQVVRGDSAAYFCASSLTGVQSSYEQYFGPGTRLTVT.

The chain recombines TRBV6-5 with TRBJ1-3, with D hard to call. The CDR3 is 15 amino acids. V was shortened by 6 bases and J by 3 bases, with 15 bases between the two germline ends. Looked up from germline, CDR1 is MNHEY and CDR2 is SVGAGI. The CDR3 region has the DNA TGTGCCAGCAGCTTAGTGAGCTCTCATGGAAACACCATATATTTT. It encodes CASSLVSSHGNTIYF.

The chain has TRBV7-2 and TRBJ1-2, with 7 bases matching TRBD1. Per the germline V gene, CDR1 is SGHTA and CDR2 is FQGNSA. Trimming at V came to 4 bases and at J to 4 bases, leaving 6 bases not matched to a gene. The CDR3 contains 14 residues. The CDR3: CASSYDRASYGYTF. CDR3 nucleotide sequence: TGTGCCAGCAGCTACGACAGGGCCTCCTATGGCTACACCTTC.

The chain employs TRBV13 and TRBJ2-3; TRBD2 agrees at 11 bases. Trimming at V came to 6 bases and at J to 4 bases, leaving 6 bases not matched to a gene. The CDR3 extends over 15 amino acids. Germline CDR1 is PRHDT and CDR2 is FYEKMQ (reference sequence). The CDR3 here is CASSPLAGGADTQYF. The CDR3 nucleotides read TGTGCCAGCAGTCCTCTAGCGGGGGGCGCAGATACGCAGTATTTT. Full variable domain (remainder filled in from reference TRBV13 and TRBJ2-3): AAGVIQSPRHLIKEKRETATLKCYPIPRHDTVYWYQQGPGQDPQFLISFYEKMQSDKGSIPDRFSAQQFSDYHSELNMSSLELGDSALYFCASSPLAGGADTQYFGPGTRLTVL.

This clone has a single count. J is TRBJ1-5 and V is TRBV19; 10 positions match TRBD1. V lost 3 bases to trimming and J lost 1 base; unmatched junction nucleotides: 12. The germline CDR1 and CDR2 sequences are LNHDA and SQIVND (reference sequence). The CDR3 has 19 residues. CDR3 sequence: CASSIRGQGYSGSNQPQHF. The CDR3 region has the DNA TGTGCCAGTAGTATCCGGGGACAGGGGTACTCGGGGAGCAATCAGCCCCAGCATTTT.

This clone was seen once. The chain carries TRBV6-4 and TRBJ1-1; no clear D gene. The CDR3 covers 13 residues. The germline CDR1 and CDR2 sequences are MRHNA and SNTAGT. The germline V and J ends were trimmed by 6 bases and 1 base, with 9 bases remaining between them. The DNA of the CDR3 is TGTGCCAGCAGGGAGGAGGAGAACACTGAAGCTTTCTTT. Its translation: CASREEENTEAFF.

This sequence joins TRBV5-1 and TRBJ1-2; 8 nucleotides line up with TRBD1. This CDR3 comprises 14 residues. Trimming removed 0 bases from V and 8 bases from J; junction bases left unmatched: 6. From germline, CDR1 is SGHRS and CDR2 YFSETQ. The CDR3 bases are TGCGCCAGCAGCTTGGTGGGGACAGGTCGGGGCTACACCTTC. Translated: CASSLVGTGRGYTF.

J is TRBJ2-3 and V is TRBV5-1; perhaps TRBD2 as D (5 bases). Between the trimmed V and J ends, which lost 4 bases and 2 bases, there was a span of 17 bases. The germline V gene encodes CDR1 SGHRS and CDR2 YFSETQ. CDR3 length: 16 residues. In DNA, the CDR3 is TGCGCCAGCAGCGGGGAACGGGGTAGCACCACAGATACGCAGTATTTT. This sequence encodes CASSGERGSTTDTQYF.

The chain links TRBV19 to TRBJ1-5; D call uncertain. Germline CDR1 reads LNHDA; CDR2 reads SQIVND (reference sequence). V was shortened by 3 bases and J by 2 bases, with 14 bases between the two germline ends. The CDR3 has 16 residues. CDR3 nucleotides: TGTGCCAGTAGTATGGCCATGGGGAGTGGCAATCAGCCCCAGCATTTT. This translates into CASSMAMGSGNQPQHF. Looking up the rest from reference TRBV19 and TRBJ1-5 gives the full variable domain: DGGITQSPKYLFRKEGQNVTLSCEQNLNHDAMYWYRQDPGQGLRLIYYSQIVNDFQKGDIAEGYSVSREKKESFPLTVTSAQKNPTAFYLCASSMAMGSGNQPQHFGDGTRLSIL.